These 13 T cell receptor beta chains share one sample of origin, sequenced in a study of OX40 agonist ivuxolimab in advanced cancers. The data were produced by immunoSEQ multiplex PCR, yet TCRdb's version contains in-frame clones alone and is incomplete. The repertoire includes tens of thousands of clones, about 89% of them detected once, and 1.5% to 2% sits in the top ten. This specimen consisted of CD4+ or CD8+ T cells sorted from blood, obtained in a trial of the OX40 agonist ivuxolimab. These receptors originate from an adult with an advanced solid tumor such as melanoma, head and neck, liver or kidney cancer.

This chain joins TRBV10-1 and TRBJ1-1; D gene ambiguous. The length of the CDR3 is 13 residues. Trimming took off 3 bases at V and 6 bases at J, with 11 bases between the two ends. CDR1 WNHNN and CDR2 SYGVQD come from the germline V gene (reference sequence). The chain's CDR3 is CASSEDTQAEAFF. The CDR3 bases are TGCGCCAGCAGTGAAGACACGCAGGCTGAAGCTTTCTTT.

This clone was recorded a few times. The chain carries TRBV7-8 and TRBJ2-7; D unresolved. V lost 5 bases and J lost 7, with 9 bases in between. From germline, CDR1 is SGHVS and CDR2 FQNEAQ. There are 11 residues in the CDR3. The CDR3 coding sequence is TGTGCCAGCAGCGCGCTAGAGGAGCAGTACTTC. Protein sequence: CASSALEEQYF.

The chain's CDR3 is CASSTRQGRDGELFF. In nucleotides, the CDR3 is TGTGCCAGTAGTACCCGACAGGGAAGGGACGGGGAGCTGTTTTTT. The chain has TRBV19 and TRBJ2-2, with 7 positions matching TRBD1. The CDR3 totals 15 residues. Germline V gives CDR1 LNHDA, CDR2 SQIVND (reference sequence). V dropped 4 bases and J dropped 7; count of bases not matched to a gene: 9.

The chain links TRBV5-4 to TRBJ2-1, with D uncertain. CDR3 length equals 15 residues. CDR1 SGHNT and CDR2 YYREEE come from the germline V gene (reference sequence). Trimming removed 4 bases at V and 6 bases at J, with 17 bases between. Here the CDR3 DNA reads TGTGCCAGCAGCAGGTGGACCGCCGGCGCCAATGAGCAGTTCTTC. Its translation is CASSRWTAGANEQFF.

The chain uses TRBV7-9 and TRBJ2-2; 7 bases align to TRBD1. The CDR3 has 12 amino acids. J was trimmed by 7 bases and V by 8 bases; bases with no gene match: 4. Germline V lookup: CDR1 SEHNR, CDR2 FQNEAQ (reference sequence). CDR3 protein: CASDREGGELFF. In DNA, the CDR3 is TGTGCCAGCGACAGGGAAGGCGGGGAGCTGTTTTTT.

The chain joins TRBV6-6 to TRBJ2-3; D is possibly TRBD2 (5 bases). Germline lookup yields CDR1 MNHNY and CDR2 SVGAGI (reference sequence). Trimming removed 2 bases from V and 2 bases from J, with 8 bases in between. The length of the CDR3 is 14 residues. CDR3 nucleotides: TGTGCCAGCAGTTACGGCGGGCACACAGATACGCAGTATTTT. This sequence encodes CASSYGGHTDTQYF.

The rearrangement links TRBV30 to TRBJ2-1, with 8 bases matching TRBD2. Germline CDR1 is GTSNPN and CDR2 is SVGIG (reference sequence). The CDR3 consists of 13 residues. V gave up 8 bases and J gave up 2 bases; unmatched junction bases: 5. DNA of the CDR3: TGTGCCGTCACGGGAGGGACCTACAATGAGCAGTTCTTC. Amino acids: CAVTGGTYNEQFF.

V and J are TRBV6-5 and TRBJ1-4, with a tentative D call TRBD1 (5 bases). Germline assignment: CDR1 MNHEY and CDR2 SVGAGI. The CDR3 has 15 amino acids. Trimming left V 4 bases short and J 5 bases short, with 14 bases between. CDR3 DNA sequence: TGTGCCAGCAGTTTGCAGACGGGGGTGAATGAAAAACTGTTTTTT. Its protein is CASSLQTGVNEKLFF.

This sequence joins TRBV2 and TRBJ2-7, with D perhaps being TRBD1 or TRBD2 (5 bases each). This CDR3 has 13 residues. The V and J ends lost 4 bases and 2 bases respectively, with 9 bases between them. Germline CDR1 is SNHLY and CDR2 is FYNNEI. CDR3 residues: CASSAGSAYEQYF. In nucleotides, the CDR3 is TGTGCCAGCAGTGCAGGGAGCGCCTACGAGCAGTACTTC.

The chain carries TRBV6-5 and TRBJ1-5; D is ambiguous. With 6 bases removed from V and 6 bases from J, the gap between germline ends came to 15 bases. In germline, CDR1 is MNHEY, CDR2 SVGAGI. The CDR3 sequence is 14 residues long. CDR3 coding DNA: TGTGCCAGCAGCGAAGCCCTGGCCGGTCAGCCCCAGCATTTT. It codes for CASSEALAGQPQHF.

The rearrangement uses TRBV30 and TRBJ2-2; D is unresolved. CDR3 length: 13 amino acids. V was shortened by 3 bases and J by 3 bases, with 8 bases between the two germline ends. Per the germline V gene, CDR1 is GTSNPN and CDR2 is SVGIG (reference sequence). Written as DNA, the CDR3 is TGTGCCTGGAGGACTGGGTACACCGGGGAGCTGTTTTTT. Its translation is CAWRTGYTGELFF.

This chain connects TRBV28 to TRBJ1-2; the match to TRBD1 covers 9 bases. The germline V gene encodes CDR1 MDHEN and CDR2 SYDVKM. The CDR3 is made up of 14 amino acids. V was clipped by 6 bases and J by 4 bases; unmatched bases: 6. The CDR3 protein is CASSQGQGSYGYTF. Written as DNA, the CDR3 is TGTGCCAGCAGCCAAGGACAGGGGAGCTATGGCTACACCTTC.

The V gene is TRBV10-3, the J gene TRBJ1-2; maybe TRBD1 (5 bases). The CDR3 is 15 amino acids. V was pared by 6 bases and J by 0 bases, with 14 bases between. The germline gives CDR1 ENHRY, CDR2 SYGVKD. The CDR3 DNA is TGTGCCATCAGCGAGGATTTGACAGCTAACTATGGCTACACCTTC. Encoded protein: CAISEDLTANYGYTF.